This passage covers 13 T cell receptor beta chains from one sample sequenced in a study of PD-1 blockade in classical Hodgkin lymphoma (dated by TCRdb to the early 2020s). Sample time point, as interpreted from the label and publication: cycle 2 day 1 (C2D1) of nivolumab. All trial patients had relapsed after autologous stem cell transplantation, with cohorts A, B and C differing in prior brentuximab vedotin exposure. To prepare the library, the immunoSEQ multiplex PCR assay was applied. TCRdb carries this immuneACCESS record with in-frame sequences only. Its versions omit some clonotypes, under half of them owing to an unresolved V gene in the studies checked, with the rest unexplained. This sample has about 100,000 clones in its table, and 80% to 90% of those were observed once. The ten top clones hold 5% to 7.5% of the sample. Sample: peripheral blood mononuclear cells (PBMCs), taken before the second cycle of nivolumab. Receptors originate from a human donor with classical Hodgkin lymphoma.

This chain joins TRBV6-1 and TRBJ2-5; 8 bases align to TRBD1. The CDR3 extends over 15 amino acids. Germline CDR1 and CDR2: MNHNS and SASEGT. The J segment lost 2 bases and the V segment lost 5 bases, leaving 7 bases of the junction unmatched. The CDR3 nucleotides are TGTGCCAGCAGTCGGACAGGGAACGGGCAAGAGACCCAGTACTTC. Amino acid sequence: CASSRTGNGQETQYF.

The rearrangement links TRBV7-2 to TRBJ2-5; D may match TRBD1 or TRBD2 (5 bases each). The CDR3 is 14 residues long. V dropped 2 bases and J dropped 2 bases, with 9 bases sitting between them. CDR1 and CDR2 from the germline V gene are SGHTA and FQGNSA. The chain's CDR3 is CASSLRDDQETQYF. As DNA, the CDR3 is TGTGCCAGCAGCTTACGGGACGATCAAGAGACCCAGTACTTC.

This clone was observed a handful of times. V is TRBV7-9 and J is TRBJ1-5, with 8 bases aligning to TRBD1. Germline V gives CDR1 SEHNR, CDR2 FQNEAQ (reference sequence). V lost 5 bases, J lost 5 bases, and 2 bases stayed unmatched. The CDR3 is 13 amino acids. CDR3 protein: CASSVTGDQPQHF. CDR3 DNA: TGTGCCAGCAGCGTGACAGGGGATCAGCCCCAGCATTTT.

V and J are TRBV30 and TRBJ2-7; D possibly corresponds to TRBD1 (5 bases). The germline V gene has CDR1 GTSNPN and CDR2 SVGIG (reference sequence). The CDR3 loop spans 12 amino acids. Trimming removed 0 bases at V and 10 bases at J, with 13 bases between. CDR3: CAWSVGAGSQYF. The CDR3 DNA sequence: TGTGCCTGGAGTGTCGGTGCAGGGTCACAGTACTTC.

The V and J genes are TRBV5-5 and TRBJ1-2, with 9 bases that match TRBD1. Germline lookup yields CDR1 SGHKS and CDR2 YYEKEE (reference sequence). The CDR3 spans 16 residues. V was pared by 0 bases and J by 6 bases, with 9 bases of the junction left unmatched. CDR3: CASSLALGTGFHGYTF. CDR3 DNA sequence: TGTGCCAGCAGCTTGGCTTTAGGGACAGGGTTTCATGGCTACACCTTC. The complete variable domain, with remaining parts taken from reference TRBV5-5 and TRBJ1-2, reads DAGVTQSPTHLIKTRGQQVTLRCSPISGHKSVSWYQQVLGQGPQFIFQYYEKEERGRGNFPDRFSARQFPNYSSELNVNALLLGDSALYLCASSLALGTGFHGYTFGSGTRLTVV.

CDR3 DNA: TGTGCCAGCAGCGGACAGGGGACACTTGGCTACACCTTC. It codes for CASSGQGTLGYTF. The chain has TRBV5-6 and TRBJ1-2, with 9 positions matching TRBD1. CDR3 size: 13 residues. The junction had 5 bases not matched to a gene; V was cut back by 4 bases and J by 7 bases. Germline CDR1 reads SGHDT; CDR2 reads YYEEEE.

This chain connects TRBV5-1 to TRBJ2-5, with 12 nucleotides matching TRBD2. V was pared by 4 bases and J by 0 bases, with 4 bases of the junction left unmatched. The CDR3 consists of 16 residues. Per the germline V gene, CDR1 is SGHRS and CDR2 is YFSETQ. The CDR3 nucleotides are TGCGCCAGCAGCCCAAGGACTAGCGGGGACCAAGAGACCCAGTACTTC. This codes for CASSPRTSGDQETQYF.

The chain couples TRBV6-5 to TRBJ2-3; D is possibly TRBD2 (6 bases). CDR3 length: 16 amino acids. The V gene's germline CDR1 is MNHEY and CDR2 SVGAGI. The germline V and J ends were trimmed by 3 bases and 2 bases, with 15 bases remaining between them. The CDR3 DNA follows: TGTGCCAGCAGTTATGGGATTGGGGGGTTCACAGATACGCAGTATTTT. Protein: CASSYGIGGFTDTQYF.

The CDR3 DNA reads TGCAGCGTTGCCCTTTATGGCAGGGCTCGTGGCTACACCTTC. Translated: CSVALYGRARGYTF. The chain recombines TRBV29-1 with TRBJ1-2, with D perhaps TRBD1 (5 bases). Germline loops: CDR1 SQVTM, CDR2 ANQGSEA. The CDR3 is 14 amino acids. Trimming stripped 4 bases from V and 7 bases from J, with 19 bases between.

The gene calls are TRBV28 and TRBJ1-5, with a weak D call TRBD1 (5 bases). The CDR3 extends over 14 amino acids. Trimming took 7 bases from V and 6 from J, leaving 16 bases between them. Germline V CDR1 and CDR2: MDHEN, SYDVKM. CDR3 in amino acids: CASTWGGGSQPQHF. The CDR3 coding sequence is TGTGCCAGCACCTGGGGTGGGGGGAGTCAGCCCCAGCATTTT.

The chain employs TRBV6-5 and TRBJ1-3, with no clear D. Deletions cut 2 bases from V and 4 bases from J, with 12 bases between. CDR1 is MNHEY and CDR2 is SVGAGI in the germline V gene. The CDR3 extends over 15 amino acids. CDR3 nucleotides: TGTGCCAGCAGTTACCATGGGCGTCGCGGAAACACCATATATTTT. This sequence encodes CASSYHGRRGNTIYF.

The chain is built from TRBV7-6 and TRBJ2-2; possible D gene TRBD2, 5 bases. The V end lost 1 base, the J end lost 2 bases, and 14 bases lay between the germline ends. The CDR3 covers 17 residues. Germline V gives CDR1 SGHVS, CDR2 FNYEAQ. This CDR3 is CASSLGGGRGNTGELFF. The CDR3 nucleotides read TGTGCCAGCAGCTTAGGCGGAGGCCGGGGAAACACCGGGGAGCTGTTTTTT.

This chain uses TRBV10-2 with TRBJ2-7, with TRBD1 matching 7 bases. V gave up 4 bases and J gave up 5 bases; unmatched junction bases: 2. In germline, CDR1 is WSHSY, CDR2 SAAADI. The CDR3 length is 12 residues. CDR3 in amino acids: CASSVQGDEQYF. The CDR3, as DNA: TGCGCCAGCAGTGTCCAGGGGGACGAGCAGTACTTC.